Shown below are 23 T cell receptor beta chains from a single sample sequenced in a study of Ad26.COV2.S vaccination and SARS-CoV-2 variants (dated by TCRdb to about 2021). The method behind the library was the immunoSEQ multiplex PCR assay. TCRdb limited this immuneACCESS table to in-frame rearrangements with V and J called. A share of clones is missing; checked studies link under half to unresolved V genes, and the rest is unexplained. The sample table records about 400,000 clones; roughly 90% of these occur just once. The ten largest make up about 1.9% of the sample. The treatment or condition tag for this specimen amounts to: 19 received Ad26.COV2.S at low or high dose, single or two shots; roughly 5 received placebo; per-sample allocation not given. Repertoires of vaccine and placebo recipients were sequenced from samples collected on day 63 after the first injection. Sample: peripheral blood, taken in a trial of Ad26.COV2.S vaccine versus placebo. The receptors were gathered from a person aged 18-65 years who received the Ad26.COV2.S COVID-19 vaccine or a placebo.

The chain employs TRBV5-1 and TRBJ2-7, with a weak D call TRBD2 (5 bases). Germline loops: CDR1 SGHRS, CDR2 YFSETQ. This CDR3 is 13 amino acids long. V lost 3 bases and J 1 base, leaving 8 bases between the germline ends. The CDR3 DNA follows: TGCGCCAGCAGCTACCGGGGATCCTACGAGCAGTACTTC. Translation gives CASSYRGSYEQYF.

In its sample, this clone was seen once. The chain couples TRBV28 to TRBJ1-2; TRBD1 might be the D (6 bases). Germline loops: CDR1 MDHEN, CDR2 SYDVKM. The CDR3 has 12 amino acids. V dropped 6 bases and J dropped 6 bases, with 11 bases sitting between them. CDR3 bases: TGTGCCAGCAGCTCAAGGGGGGATGGCTACACCTTC. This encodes CASSSRGDGYTF.

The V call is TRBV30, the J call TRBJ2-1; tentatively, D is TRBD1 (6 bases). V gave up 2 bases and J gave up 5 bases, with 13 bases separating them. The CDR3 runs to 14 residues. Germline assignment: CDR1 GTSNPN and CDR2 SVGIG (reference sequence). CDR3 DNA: TGTGCCTGGAGTCCCCCGGACAGCCACAATGAGCAGTTCTTC. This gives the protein CAWSPPDSHNEQFF.

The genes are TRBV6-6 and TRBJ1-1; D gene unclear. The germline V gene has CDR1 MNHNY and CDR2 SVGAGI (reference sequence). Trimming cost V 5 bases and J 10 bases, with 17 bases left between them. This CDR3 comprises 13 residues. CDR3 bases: TGTGCCAGCAGTGACCCCTCGGCGCTGACAGCTTTCTTT. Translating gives CASSDPSALTAFF.

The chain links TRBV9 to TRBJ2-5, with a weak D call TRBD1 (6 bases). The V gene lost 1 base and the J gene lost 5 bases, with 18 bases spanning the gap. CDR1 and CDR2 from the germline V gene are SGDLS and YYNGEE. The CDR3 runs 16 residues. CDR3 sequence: CASSVSQGQSRETQYF. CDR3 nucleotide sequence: TGTGCCAGCAGCGTATCCCAAGGACAGTCCCGGGAGACCCAGTACTTC.

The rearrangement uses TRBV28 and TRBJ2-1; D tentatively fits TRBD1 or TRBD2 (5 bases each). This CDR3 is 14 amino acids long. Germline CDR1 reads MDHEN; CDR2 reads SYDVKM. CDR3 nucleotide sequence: TGTGCTTCGACGTGGGGGAGCTCCTACAATGAGCAGTTCTTC. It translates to CASTWGSSYNEQFF.

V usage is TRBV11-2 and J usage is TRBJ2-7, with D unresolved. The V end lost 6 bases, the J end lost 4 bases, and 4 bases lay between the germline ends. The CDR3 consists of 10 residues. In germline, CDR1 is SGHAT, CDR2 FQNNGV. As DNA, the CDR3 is TGTGCCAGCAGTTCTTACGAGCAGTACTTC. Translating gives CASSSYEQYF. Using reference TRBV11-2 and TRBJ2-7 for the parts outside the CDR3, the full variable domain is EAGVAQSPRYKIIEKRQSVAFWCNPISGHATLYWYQQILGQGPKLLIQFQNNGVVDDSQLPKDRFSAERLKGVDSTLKIQPAKLEDSAVYLCASSSYEQYFGPGTRLTVT.

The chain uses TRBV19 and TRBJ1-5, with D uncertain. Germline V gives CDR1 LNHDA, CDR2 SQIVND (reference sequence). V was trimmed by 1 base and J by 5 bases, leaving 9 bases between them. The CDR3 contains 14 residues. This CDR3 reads CASSIARTDQPQHF. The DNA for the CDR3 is TGTGCCAGTAGTATAGCCCGGACCGATCAGCCCCAGCATTTT.

CDR3 bases: TGCGCCAGCAGCCCTCTCTCGACAGGGCTCTCCTACGAGCAGTACTTC. Protein: CASSPLSTGLSYEQYF. The J gene is TRBJ2-7, the V gene TRBV5-1, with 7 positions matching TRBD1. This CDR3 contains 16 residues. Trimming at V came to 4 bases and at J to 0 bases, leaving 10 bases not matched to a gene. Per germline, CDR1 SGHRS and CDR2 YFSETQ. Full variable domain (missing parts from reference TRBV5-1 and TRBJ2-7): KAGVTQTPRYLIKTRGQQVTLSCSPISGHRSVSWYQQTPGQGLQFLFEYFSETQRNKGNFPGRFSGRQFSNSRSEMNVSTLELGDSALYLCASSPLSTGLSYEQYFGPGTRLTVT.

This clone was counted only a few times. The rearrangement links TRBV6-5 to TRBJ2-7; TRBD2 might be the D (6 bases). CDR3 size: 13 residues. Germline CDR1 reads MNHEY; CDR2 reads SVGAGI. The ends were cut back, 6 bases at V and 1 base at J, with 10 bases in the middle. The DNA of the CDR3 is TGTGCCAGCAGGATAGCGGAGTCCTACGAGCAGTACTTC. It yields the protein CASRIAESYEQYF.

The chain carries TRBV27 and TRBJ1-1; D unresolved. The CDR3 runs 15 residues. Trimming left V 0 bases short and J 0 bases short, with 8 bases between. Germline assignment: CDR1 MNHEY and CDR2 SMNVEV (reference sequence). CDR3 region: CASSLSRQMNTEAFF. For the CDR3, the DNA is TGTGCCAGCAGTTTATCCCGTCAGATGAACACTGAAGCTTTCTTT.

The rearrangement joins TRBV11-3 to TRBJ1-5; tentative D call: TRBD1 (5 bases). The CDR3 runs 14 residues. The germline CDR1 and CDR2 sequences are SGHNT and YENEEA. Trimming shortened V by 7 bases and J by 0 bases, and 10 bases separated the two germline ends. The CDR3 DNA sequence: TGTGCCAGCAACGACAGACATAGCAATCAGCCCCAGCATTTT. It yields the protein CASNDRHSNQPQHF.

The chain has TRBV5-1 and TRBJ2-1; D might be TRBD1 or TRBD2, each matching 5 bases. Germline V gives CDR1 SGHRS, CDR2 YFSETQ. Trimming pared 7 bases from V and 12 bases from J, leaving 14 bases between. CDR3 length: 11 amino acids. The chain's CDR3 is CASARGRVQFF. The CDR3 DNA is TGCGCCAGCGCAAGGGGACGGGTGCAGTTCTTC.

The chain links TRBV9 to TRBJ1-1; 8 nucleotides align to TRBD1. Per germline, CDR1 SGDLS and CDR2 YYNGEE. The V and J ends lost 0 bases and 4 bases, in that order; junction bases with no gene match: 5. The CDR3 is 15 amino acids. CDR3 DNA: TGTGCCAGCAGCGTAGACTCAGGGGGCGGCACTGAAGCTTTCTTT. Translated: CASSVDSGGGTEAFF.

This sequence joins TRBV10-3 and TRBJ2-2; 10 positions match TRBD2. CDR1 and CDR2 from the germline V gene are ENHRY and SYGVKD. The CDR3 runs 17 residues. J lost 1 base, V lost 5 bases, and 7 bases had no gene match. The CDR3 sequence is CAISSSTSGRNTGELFF. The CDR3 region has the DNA TGTGCCATCAGTTCCTCGACTAGCGGGCGGAACACCGGGGAGCTGTTTTTT.

The CDR3 region has the DNA TGTGCCAGCAGATCAGGAGGTAGCTCCTACAATGAGCAGTTCTTC. This encodes CASRSGGSSYNEQFF. The rearrangement uses TRBV6-5 and TRBJ2-1; perhaps TRBD2 as D (5 bases). Deletions cut 6 bases from V and 0 bases from J, with 12 bases between. Germline CDR1 MNHEY, CDR2 SVGAGI. CDR3 length: 15 residues.

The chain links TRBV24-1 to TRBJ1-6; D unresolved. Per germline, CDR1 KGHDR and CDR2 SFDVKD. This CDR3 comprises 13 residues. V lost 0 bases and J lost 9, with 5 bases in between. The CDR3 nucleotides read TGTGCCACCAGTGATTTGCCGGGTTCACCCCTCCACTTT. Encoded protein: CATSDLPGSPLHF.

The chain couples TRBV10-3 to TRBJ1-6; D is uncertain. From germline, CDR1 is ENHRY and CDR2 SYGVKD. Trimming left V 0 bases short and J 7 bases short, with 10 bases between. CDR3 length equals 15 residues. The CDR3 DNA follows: TGTGCCATCAGTGAGTCAGGGCCAGAAAATTCACCCCTCCACTTT. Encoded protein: CAISESGPENSPLHF.

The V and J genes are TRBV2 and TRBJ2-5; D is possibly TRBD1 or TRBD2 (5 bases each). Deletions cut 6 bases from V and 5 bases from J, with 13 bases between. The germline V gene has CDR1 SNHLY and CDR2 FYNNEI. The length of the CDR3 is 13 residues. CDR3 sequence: CASRSGPGETQYF. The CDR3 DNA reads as TGTGCCAGCAGATCGGGACCAGGGGAGACCCAGTACTTC. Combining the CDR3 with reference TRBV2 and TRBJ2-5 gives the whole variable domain EPEVTQTPSHQVTQMGQEVILRCVPISNHLYFYWYRQILGQKVEFLVSFYNNEISEKSEIFDDQFSVERPDGSNFTLKIRSTKLEDSAMYFCASRSGPGETQYFGPGTRLLVL.

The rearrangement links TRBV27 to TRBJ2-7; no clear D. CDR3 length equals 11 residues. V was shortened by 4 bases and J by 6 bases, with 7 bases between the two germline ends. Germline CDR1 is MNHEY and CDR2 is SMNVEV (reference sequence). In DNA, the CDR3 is TGTGCCAGCAGTTCCCCCCGCGAGCAGTACTTC. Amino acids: CASSSPREQYF.

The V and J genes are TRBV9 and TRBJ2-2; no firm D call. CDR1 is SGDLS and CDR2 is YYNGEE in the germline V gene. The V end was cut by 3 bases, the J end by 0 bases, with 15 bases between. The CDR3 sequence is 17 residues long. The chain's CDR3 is CASSAHSSSANTGELFF. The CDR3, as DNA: TGTGCCAGCAGCGCCCATTCGAGTTCGGCGAACACCGGGGAGCTGTTTTTT.

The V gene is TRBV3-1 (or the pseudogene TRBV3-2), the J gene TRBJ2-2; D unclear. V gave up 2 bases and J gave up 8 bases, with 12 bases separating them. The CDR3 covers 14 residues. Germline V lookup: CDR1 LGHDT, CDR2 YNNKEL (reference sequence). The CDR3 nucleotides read TGTGCCAGCAGCCAATCGATGGAGTTAGGGGAGCTGTTTTTT. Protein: CASSQSMELGELFF.

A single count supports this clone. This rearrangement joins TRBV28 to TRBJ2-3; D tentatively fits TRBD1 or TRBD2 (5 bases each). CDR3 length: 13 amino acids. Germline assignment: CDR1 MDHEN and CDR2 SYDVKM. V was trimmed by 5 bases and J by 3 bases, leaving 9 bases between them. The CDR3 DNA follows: TGTGCCAGCAGTGGAGAGGGGACAGATACGCAGTATTTT. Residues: CASSGEGTDTQYF.